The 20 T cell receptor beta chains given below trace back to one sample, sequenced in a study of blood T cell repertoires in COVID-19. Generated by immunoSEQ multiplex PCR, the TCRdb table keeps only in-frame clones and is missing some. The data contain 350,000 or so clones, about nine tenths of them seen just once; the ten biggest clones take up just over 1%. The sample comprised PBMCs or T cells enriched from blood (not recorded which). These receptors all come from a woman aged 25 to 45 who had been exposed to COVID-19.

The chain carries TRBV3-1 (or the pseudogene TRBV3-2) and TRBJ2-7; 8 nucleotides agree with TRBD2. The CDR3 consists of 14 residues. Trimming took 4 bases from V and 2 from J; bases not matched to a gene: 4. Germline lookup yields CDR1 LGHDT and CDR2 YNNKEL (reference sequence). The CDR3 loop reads CASSLLTSAYEQYF. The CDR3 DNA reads TGTGCCAGCAGCCTGTTGACTAGCGCCTACGAGCAGTACTTC.

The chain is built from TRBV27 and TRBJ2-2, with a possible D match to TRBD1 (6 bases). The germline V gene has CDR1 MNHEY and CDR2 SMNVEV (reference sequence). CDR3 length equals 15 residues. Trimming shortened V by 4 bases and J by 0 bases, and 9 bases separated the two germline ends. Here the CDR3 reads CASSWTETNTGELFF. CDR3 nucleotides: TGTGCCAGCAGTTGGACAGAAACGAACACCGGGGAGCTGTTTTTT.

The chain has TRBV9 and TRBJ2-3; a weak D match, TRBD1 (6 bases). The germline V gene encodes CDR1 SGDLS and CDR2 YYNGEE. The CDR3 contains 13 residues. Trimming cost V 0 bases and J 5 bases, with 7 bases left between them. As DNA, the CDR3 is TGTGCCAGCAGCGTAGAGGGGGAAGATACGCAGTATTTT. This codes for CASSVEGEDTQYF.

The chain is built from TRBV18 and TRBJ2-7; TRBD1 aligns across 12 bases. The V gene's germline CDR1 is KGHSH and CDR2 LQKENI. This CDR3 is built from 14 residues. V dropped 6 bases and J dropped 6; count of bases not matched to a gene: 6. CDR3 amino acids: CASSSPGQGAEQYF. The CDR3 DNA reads TGTGCCAGCTCGTCACCGGGACAGGGGGCCGAGCAGTACTTC.

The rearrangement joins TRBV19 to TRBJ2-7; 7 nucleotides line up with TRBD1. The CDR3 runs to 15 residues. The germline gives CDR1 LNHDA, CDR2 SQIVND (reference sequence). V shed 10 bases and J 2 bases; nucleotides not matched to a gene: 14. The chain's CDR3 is CATRALQGEPYEQYF. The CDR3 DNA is TGTGCCACTAGAGCCCTCCAGGGGGAACCCTACGAGCAGTACTTC.

The CDR3 here is CASSHVRTSGRSRQTQYF. As DNA, the CDR3 is TGTGCCAGCAGCCACGTCCGGACTAGCGGGAGATCCCGCCAGACCCAGTACTTC. The J gene is TRBJ2-5, the V gene TRBV3-1 (or the pseudogene TRBV3-2), with 13 positions matching TRBD2. Germline values: CDR1 LGHDT, CDR2 YNNKEL (reference sequence). Germline trimming cut 3 bases from V and 6 bases from J; bases unmatched to any gene: 13. The CDR3 contains 18 residues.

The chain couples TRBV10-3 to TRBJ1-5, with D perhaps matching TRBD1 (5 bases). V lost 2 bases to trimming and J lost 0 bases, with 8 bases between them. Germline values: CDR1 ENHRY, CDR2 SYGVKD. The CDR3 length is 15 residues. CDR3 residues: CAISEKQVSNQPQHF. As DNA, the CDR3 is TGTGCCATCAGTGAGAAACAGGTTAGCAATCAGCCCCAGCATTTT.

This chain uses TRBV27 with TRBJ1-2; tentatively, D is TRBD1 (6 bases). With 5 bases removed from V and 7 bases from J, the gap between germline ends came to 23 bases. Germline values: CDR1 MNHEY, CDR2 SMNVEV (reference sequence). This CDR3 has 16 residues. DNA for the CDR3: TGTGCCAGCAGTCCTACCAAGACGACAGGCCTTAGTGGCTACACCTTC. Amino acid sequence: CASSPTKTTGLSGYTF.

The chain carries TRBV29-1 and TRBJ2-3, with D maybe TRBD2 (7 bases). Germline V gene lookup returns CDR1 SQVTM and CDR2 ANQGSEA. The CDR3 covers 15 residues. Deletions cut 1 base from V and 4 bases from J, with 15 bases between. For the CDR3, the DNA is TGCAGCGTTGAAGGGTTAGGAGGGGGGGCAGATACGCAGTATTTT. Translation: CSVEGLGGGADTQYF.

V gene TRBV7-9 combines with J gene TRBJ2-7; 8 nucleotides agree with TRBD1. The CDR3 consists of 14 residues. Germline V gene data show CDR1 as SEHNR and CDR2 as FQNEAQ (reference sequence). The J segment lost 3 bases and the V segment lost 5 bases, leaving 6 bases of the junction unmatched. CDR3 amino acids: CASSRGQGVYEQYF. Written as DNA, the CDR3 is TGTGCCAGCAGCAGAGGACAGGGTGTCTACGAGCAGTACTTC.

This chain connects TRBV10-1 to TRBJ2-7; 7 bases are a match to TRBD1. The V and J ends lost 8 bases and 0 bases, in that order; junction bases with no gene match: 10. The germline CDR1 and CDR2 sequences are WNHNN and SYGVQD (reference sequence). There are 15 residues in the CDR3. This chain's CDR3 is CASPRPTGSSYEQYF. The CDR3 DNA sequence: TGCGCCAGCCCACGCCCGACAGGGTCCTCCTACGAGCAGTACTTC.

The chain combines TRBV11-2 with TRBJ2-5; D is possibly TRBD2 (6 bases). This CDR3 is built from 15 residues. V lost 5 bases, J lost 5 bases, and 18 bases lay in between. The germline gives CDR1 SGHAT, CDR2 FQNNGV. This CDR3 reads CASSPLLSGGETQYF. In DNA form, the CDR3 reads TGTGCCAGCAGCCCGCTACTTTCTGGGGGGGAGACCCAGTACTTC.

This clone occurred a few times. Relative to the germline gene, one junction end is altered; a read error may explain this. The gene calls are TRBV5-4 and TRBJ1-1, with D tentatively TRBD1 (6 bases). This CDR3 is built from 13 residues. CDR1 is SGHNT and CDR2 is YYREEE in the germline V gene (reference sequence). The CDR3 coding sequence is TGTGCCAGCAGCCTAGCGCGGAAGGGGGGGAGCCTCTTT. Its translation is CASSLARKGGSLF.

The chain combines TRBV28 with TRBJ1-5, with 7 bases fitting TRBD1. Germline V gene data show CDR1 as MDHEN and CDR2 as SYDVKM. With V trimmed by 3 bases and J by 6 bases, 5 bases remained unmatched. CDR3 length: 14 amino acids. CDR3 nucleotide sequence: TGTGCCAGCAGTTTTCCGGGACAGTCTCAGCCCCAGCATTTT. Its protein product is CASSFPGQSQPQHF. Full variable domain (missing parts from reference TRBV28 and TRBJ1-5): DVKVTQSSRYLVKRTGEKVFLECVQDMDHENMFWYRQDPGLGLRLIYFSYDVKMKEKGDIPEGYSVSREKKERFSLILESASTNQTSMYLCASSFPGQSQPQHFGDGTRLSIL.

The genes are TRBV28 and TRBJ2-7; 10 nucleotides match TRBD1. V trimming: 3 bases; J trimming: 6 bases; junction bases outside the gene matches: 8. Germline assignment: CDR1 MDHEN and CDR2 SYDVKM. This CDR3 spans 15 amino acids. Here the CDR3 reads CASSFHRQGAGEQYF. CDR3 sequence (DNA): TGTGCCAGCAGTTTCCATCGACAGGGGGCGGGCGAGCAGTACTTC.

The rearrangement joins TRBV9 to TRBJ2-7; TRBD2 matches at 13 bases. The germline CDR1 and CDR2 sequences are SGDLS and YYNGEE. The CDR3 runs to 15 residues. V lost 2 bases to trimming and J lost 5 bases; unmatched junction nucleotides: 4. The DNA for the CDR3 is TGTGCCAGCAGCGTCGGGACTAGCGGGACCCACGAGCAGTACTTC. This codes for CASSVGTSGTHEQYF.

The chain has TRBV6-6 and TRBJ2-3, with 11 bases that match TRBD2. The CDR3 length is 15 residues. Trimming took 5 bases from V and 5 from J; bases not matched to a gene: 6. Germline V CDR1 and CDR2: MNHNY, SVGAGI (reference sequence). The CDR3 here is CASSDSGRAVDTQYF. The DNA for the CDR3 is TGTGCCAGCAGTGATAGCGGGAGGGCCGTAGATACGCAGTATTTT.

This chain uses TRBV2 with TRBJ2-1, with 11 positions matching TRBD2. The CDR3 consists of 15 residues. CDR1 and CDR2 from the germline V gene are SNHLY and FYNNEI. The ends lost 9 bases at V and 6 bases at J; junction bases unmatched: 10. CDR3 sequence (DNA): TGTGCCAGTTACCTTGAGGGACTAGCGGTCAATGAGCAGTTCTTC. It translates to CASYLEGLAVNEQFF.

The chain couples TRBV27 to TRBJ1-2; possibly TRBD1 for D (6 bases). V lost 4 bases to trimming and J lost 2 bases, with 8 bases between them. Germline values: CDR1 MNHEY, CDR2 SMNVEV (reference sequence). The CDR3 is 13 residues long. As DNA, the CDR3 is TGTGCCAGCAGTTGGCAGGGGAACTATGGCTACACCTTC. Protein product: CASSWQGNYGYTF.

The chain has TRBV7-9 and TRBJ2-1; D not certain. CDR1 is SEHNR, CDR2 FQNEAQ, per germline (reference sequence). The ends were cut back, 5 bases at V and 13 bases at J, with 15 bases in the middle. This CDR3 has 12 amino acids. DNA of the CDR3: TGTGCCAGCAGCCACCAGATGTCTAGTCAGTTCTTC. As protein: CASSHQMSSQFF.